The entry below describes one T cell receptor beta chain. Its matching antigen is unknown. The table came from immunoSEQ multiplex PCR; TCRdb's copy has only in-frame clones and leaves some out. The sample contains a few million clones, nearly 97% of which appear only once. The sample is drawn from a study of shared clonotypes between healthy human individuals. Points from the study as a whole: Lower generation probabilities were found for non-shared clonotypes than for those shared by all four donors.

The CDR3 has 14 amino acids. Germline V gives CDR1 MNHNS, CDR2 SASEGT. Trimming cost V 7 bases and J 5 bases; bases outside gene matches: 9. Sequencing was done on a sample of naive CD4+ T cells sorted from blood. Specified subset: CD45RA+ positively selected. The genes are TRBV6-1 and TRBJ1-2; 8 nucleotides align to TRBD1. The clonotype originates from a young man in good health. CDR3 nucleotide sequence: TGTGCCAGCACCGGACAGGGTGCCGGGTATGGCTACACCTTC. Encoded protein: CASTGQGAGYGYTF.